One and the same sample provided the 5 T cell receptor beta chains below, sequenced in a study of T cell responses to AZD1222 COVID-19 vaccine. Profiled with immunoSEQ multiplex PCR; TCRdb holds only in-frame clones, not every one. The sample shows approximately 130,000 clones, roughly 89% of them seen only once. The sequences come from peripheral blood, collected on day 0 of AZD1222 vaccination. The source is an adult in good health.

The chain joins TRBV29-1 to TRBJ1-2; D unresolved. Germline V gene data show CDR1 as SQVTM and CDR2 as ANQGSEA. The CDR3 loop spans 12 amino acids. V lost 6 bases, J lost 3 bases, and 11 bases lay in between. CDR3 residues: CSVLHSDYGYTF. CDR3 nucleotide sequence: TGCAGCGTCCTTCACTCAGACTATGGCTACACCTTC.

The chain combines TRBV7-9 with TRBJ2-7; TRBD1 matches 11 bases. Germline V gene lookup returns CDR1 SEHNR and CDR2 FQNEAQ (reference sequence). V lost 8 bases to trimming and J lost 5 bases; unmatched junction nucleotides: 5. This CDR3 region has 13 residues. In DNA, the CDR3 is TGTGCCAGCGCCGGGACAGGGGGGGACGAGCAGTACTTC. Encoded protein: CASAGTGGDEQYF. The entire variable domain, with the rest obtained from reference TRBV7-9 and TRBJ2-7, is as follows: DTGVSQNPRHKITKRGQNVTFRCDPISEHNRLYWYRQTLGQGPEFLTYFQNEAQLEKSRLLSDRFSAERPKGSFSTLEIQRTEQGDSAMYLCASAGTGGDEQYFGPGTRLTVT.

The DNA of the CDR3 is TGCAGCGCCAAGGACCGAAGCTCCTACGAGCAGTACTTC. This gives the protein CSAKDRSSYEQYF. The chain joins TRBV29-1 to TRBJ2-7; D call uncertain. Trimming shortened V by 7 bases and J by 0 bases, and 13 bases separated the two germline ends. Germline CDR1 reads SQVTM; CDR2 reads ANQGSEA. This CDR3 has 13 amino acids.

V is TRBV6-5 and J is TRBJ1-2; D is undetermined. The V gene's germline CDR1 is MNHEY and CDR2 SVGAGI. The V end was cut by 2 bases, the J end by 0 bases, with 4 bases between. The CDR3 loop spans 13 amino acids. The chain's CDR3 is CASSYGTNYGYTF. Written as DNA, the CDR3 is TGTGCCAGCAGTTACGGGACTAACTATGGCTACACCTTC.

This rearrangement joins TRBV6-5 to TRBJ2-5; 8 bases agree with TRBD2. From germline, CDR1 is MNHEY and CDR2 SVGAGI. V gave up 1 base and J gave up 2 bases; unmatched junction bases: 6. This CDR3 is built from 16 residues. The DNA of the CDR3 is TGTGCCAGCAGTTACTTAAGCGGGGGAGAACAAGAGACCCAGTACTTC. Translated, it gives CASSYLSGGEQETQYF.